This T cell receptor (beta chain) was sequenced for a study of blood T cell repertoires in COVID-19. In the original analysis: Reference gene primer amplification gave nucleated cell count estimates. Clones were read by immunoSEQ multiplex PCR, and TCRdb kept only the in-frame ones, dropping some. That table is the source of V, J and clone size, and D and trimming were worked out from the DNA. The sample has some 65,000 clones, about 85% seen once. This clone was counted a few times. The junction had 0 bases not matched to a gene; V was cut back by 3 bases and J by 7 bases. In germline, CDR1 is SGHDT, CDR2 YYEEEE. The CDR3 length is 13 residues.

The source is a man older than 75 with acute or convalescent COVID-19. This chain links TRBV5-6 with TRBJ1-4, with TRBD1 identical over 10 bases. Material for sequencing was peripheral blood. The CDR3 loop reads CASSWDRGEKLFF. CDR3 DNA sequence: TGTGCCAGCAGCTGGGACAGGGGTGAAAAACTGTTTTTT.